The next 14 T cell receptor beta chains were all read from a single sample in a study of T cell responses to AZD1222 COVID-19 vaccine. The data were produced by immunoSEQ multiplex PCR, yet TCRdb's version contains in-frame clones alone and is incomplete. The profile shows tens of thousands of clones, roughly 90% of them singletons. Sequenced here: peripheral blood, sampled on day 0 of MenACWY control vaccination. The receptors here all came from an adult in good health.

The rearrangement joins TRBV19 to TRBJ1-1; 8 bases line up with TRBD1. Unmatched junction bases numbered 7, after V lost 5 bases and J lost 5 bases. The CDR3 length is 14 residues. Germline assignment: CDR1 LNHDA and CDR2 SQIVND (reference sequence). CDR3 DNA sequence: TGTGCCAGTAGTGCGCAGGGGGCCCTAACTGAAGCTTTCTTT. Protein sequence: CASSAQGALTEAFF.

The chain couples TRBV10-3 to TRBJ1-6; D is uncertain. V lost 1 base and J 4 bases, leaving 8 bases between the germline ends. Per germline, CDR1 ENHRY and CDR2 SYGVKD. The CDR3 extends over 15 amino acids. The CDR3 region is CAISELSAYNSPLHF. The CDR3 coding sequence is TGTGCCATCAGTGAGTTGTCAGCTTATAATTCACCCCTCCACTTT.

This chain links TRBV9 with TRBJ1-1; the match to TRBD1 covers 7 bases. The germline gives CDR1 SGDLS, CDR2 YYNGEE. This CDR3 contains 16 residues. V shed 4 bases and J 0 bases; nucleotides not matched to a gene: 9. CDR3 amino acids: CASSPAGGQLNTEAFF. The CDR3 DNA reads as TGTGCCAGCAGCCCCGCGGGGGGACAGTTGAACACTGAAGCTTTCTTT. The variable domain in full, with the rest retrieved from reference TRBV9 and TRBJ1-1, is DSGVTQTPKHLITATGQRVTLRCSPRSGDLSVYWYQQSLDQGLQFLIQYYNGEERAKGNILERFSAQQFPDLHSELNLSSLELGDSALYFCASSPAGGQLNTEAFFGQGTRLTVV.

The chain joins TRBV5-1 to TRBJ2-7; TRBD1 matches at 8 bases. Germline lookup yields CDR1 SGHRS and CDR2 YFSETQ. The V segment lost 5 bases and the J segment 1 base; nucleotides outside the gene matches: 5. This CDR3 comprises 14 residues. CDR3 nucleotides: TGCGCCAGCAGAACCGGGACAGGATCCTACGAGCAGTACTTC. It codes for CASRTGTGSYEQYF.

The V gene is TRBV5-4, the J gene TRBJ2-5; 15 nucleotides line up with TRBD2. Germline-derived CDR1 and CDR2 are SGHNT and YYREEE (reference sequence). V shed 4 bases, J shed 7 bases, and the junction held 8 bases outside the gene matches. The CDR3 totals 16 residues. Here the CDR3 DNA reads TGTGCCAGCAGCCCGGGGACTAGCGGGGGGCTAGGGACCCAGTACTTC. The encoded protein is CASSPGTSGGLGTQYF.

The gene calls are TRBV21-1 and TRBJ1-5; the table's D call of TRBD1 was not tested on the DNA. TRBV21-1 represents a pseudogene. This CDR3 contains 17 residues. In DNA, the CDR3 is TGTGCCAGCAGCAAGGGACAGGGGGTGTTCTACAATCAGCCCCAGCATTTT. Its translation is CASSKGQGVFYNQPQHF.

The chain couples TRBV3-1 (or the pseudogene TRBV3-2) to TRBJ1-1; unclear D gene. CDR1 and CDR2 from the germline V gene are LGHDT and YNNKEL (reference sequence). The CDR3 totals 15 residues. Trimming left V 5 bases short and J 1 base short, with 14 bases between. The CDR3 sequence is CASSSHGGSNTEAFF. For the CDR3, the DNA is TGTGCCAGCAGCTCCCACGGAGGGTCGAACACTGAAGCTTTCTTT.

The chain carries TRBV7-9 and TRBJ2-7; D remains unclear. Per the germline V gene, CDR1 is SEHNR and CDR2 is FQNEAQ (reference sequence). The CDR3 is 14 residues long. Trimming removed 0 bases from V and 6 bases from J, with 12 bases in between. CDR3 sequence (DNA): TGTGCCAGCAGCTTAGCGGTCACGATCCCCGAGCAGTACTTC. This encodes CASSLAVTIPEQYF.

V and J are TRBV19 and TRBJ1-5; TRBD1 might be the D (5 bases). The germline CDR1 and CDR2 sequences are LNHDA and SQIVND (reference sequence). V shed 9 bases and J shed 0 bases, with 15 bases lying between them. The CDR3 has 15 residues. The CDR3 DNA reads TGTGCCAGGAGAGAGACAGTTTATAGCAATCAGCCCCAGCATTTT. Translated: CARRETVYSNQPQHF.

This chain connects TRBV24-1 to TRBJ2-1; TRBD1 might be the D (5 bases). Germline CDR1 is KGHDR and CDR2 is SFDVKD. The CDR3 is 15 residues long. V shed 4 bases and J shed 13 bases, with 22 bases lying between them. The CDR3 here is CATSEGGHIPLNQFF. As DNA, the CDR3 is TGTGCCACCAGTGAGGGCGGACACATTCCCTTGAATCAGTTCTTC.

The CDR3: CAISDELATAKTQYF. CDR3 bases: TGTGCCATCAGTGACGAACTAGCGACCGCTAAGACCCAGTACTTC. V and J are TRBV10-3 and TRBJ2-5, with 7 nucleotides matching TRBD2. From germline, CDR1 is ENHRY and CDR2 SYGVKD. CDR3 length equals 15 residues. The ends lost 3 bases at V and 6 bases at J; junction bases unmatched: 10.

The chain links TRBV10-3 to TRBJ1-3, with a possible D match to TRBD1 (5 bases). CDR3 length equals 15 residues. V was trimmed by 9 bases and J by 0 bases, leaving 15 bases between them. Germline assignment: CDR1 ENHRY and CDR2 SYGVKD. CDR3 bases: TGTGCCATGAAACCCCAGGGCAGCTCTGGAAACACCATATATTTT. Translating it yields CAMKPQGSSGNTIYF.

The chain joins TRBV11-3 to TRBJ2-2; D not certain. The ends were cut back, 5 bases at V and 6 bases at J, with 16 bases in the middle. Germline CDR1 and CDR2: SGHNT and YENEEA. CDR3 length equals 15 residues. CDR3 bases: TGTGCCAGCAGCCCCTCAAACATTTCCCCCGGGGAGCTGTTTTTT. Residues: CASSPSNISPGELFF.

This sequence joins TRBV20-1 and TRBJ2-1, with D perhaps TRBD1 (6 bases). The germline CDR1 and CDR2 sequences are DFQATT and SNEGSKA (reference sequence). The CDR3 covers 15 residues. V was trimmed by 3 bases and J by 6 bases, leaving 18 bases between them. The CDR3 here is CSASWDKGLTNEQFF. Written as DNA, the CDR3 is TGCAGTGCTAGTTGGGACAAAGGGCTTACCAATGAGCAGTTCTTC.